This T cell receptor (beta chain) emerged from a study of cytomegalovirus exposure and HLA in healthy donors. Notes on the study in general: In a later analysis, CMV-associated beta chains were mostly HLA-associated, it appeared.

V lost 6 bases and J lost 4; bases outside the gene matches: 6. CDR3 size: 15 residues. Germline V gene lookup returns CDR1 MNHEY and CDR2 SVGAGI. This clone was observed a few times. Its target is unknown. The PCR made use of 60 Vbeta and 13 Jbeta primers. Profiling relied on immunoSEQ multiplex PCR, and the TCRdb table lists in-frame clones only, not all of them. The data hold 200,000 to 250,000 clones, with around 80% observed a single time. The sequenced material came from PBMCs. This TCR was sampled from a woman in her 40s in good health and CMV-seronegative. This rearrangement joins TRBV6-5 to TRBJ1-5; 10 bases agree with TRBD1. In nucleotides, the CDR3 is TGTGCCAGCAGGGCGTCGGGACAGGGGAATCAGCCCCAGCATTTT. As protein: CASRASGQGNQPQHF.